These T cell receptor beta chains were read from a single sample in a study of T cell responses to AZD1222 COVID-19 vaccine. This table comes from immunoSEQ multiplex PCR, and its TCRdb copy is limited to in-frame clones, with some not included. The repertoire consists of 150,000 to 200,000 clones, with 85% to 90% occurring once and the leading ten covering around 4.5%. Sequenced material: peripheral blood, taken 28 days after the second dose of the MenACWY control vaccine. Receptor source: an adult who received the MenACWY meningococcal vaccine as a control. CDR3s include the opening cysteine and the closing phenylalanine or tryptophan. The order of the fields is clone size, D gene, V gene, J gene, CDR3 DNA, CDR3 protein. A D gene is named only where the DNA matches it firmly. Only part of the rows carry a size: once, few, many, or a class if the clone is expanded.

>-|-|TRBV6-5|TRBJ2-1
TGTGCCAGCAGTCGGGACAACGGCGCCTATGAGCAGTTCTTC
CASSRDNGAYEQFF
>-|-|TRBV2|TRBJ2-5
TGTGCCAGCAGTGAAAGGTGGCTACAAGAGACCCAGTACTTC
CASSERWLQETQYF
>-|-|TRBV10-2|TRBJ1-2
TGCGCCAGCAGTGAAGGGTTTGTGGTCCCGGGTTATGGCTACACCTTC
CASSEGFVVPGYGYTF
>once|-|TRBV18|TRBJ2-3
TGTGCCAGCTCACCACGGGACACGGGGGGCGAAGATACGCAGTATTTT
CASSPRDTGGEDTQYF
>-|-|TRBV2|TRBJ1-2
TGTGCCAGCAGTCGCGGGCAGGGTGATTATGGCTACACCTTC
CASSRGQGDYGYTF
>once|TRBD1|TRBV6-4|TRBJ1-5
TGTGCCAGCAGCACCCCAGGGGGGAGCAATCAGCCCCAGCATTTT
CASSTPGGSNQPQHF
>once|-|TRBV6-2/TRBV6-3|TRBJ2-1
TGTGCCAGCAGCCGACAGTCCCCCCTCTACAATGAGCAGTTCTTC
CASSRQSPLYNEQFF
>once|TRBD2|TRBV20-1|TRBJ2-3
TGCAGTGCTAGTCCGAGCGGGAGCATAGATACGCAGTATTTT
CSASPSGSIDTQYF
>-|-|TRBV30|TRBJ2-7
TGTGCCTGGAGTCGCGACAGGCCTTACGAGCAGTACTTC
CAWSRDRPYEQYF
>-|-|TRBV28|TRBJ1-1
TGTGCCAGCAGTTCCCCCGGGGCTCGGGGGACCCAGGGCACTGAAGCTTTCTTT
CASSSPGARGTQGTEAFF
>once|-|TRBV29-1|TRBJ2-7
TGCAGCGTTGGGACTCTCGGCGAGCAGTACTTC
CSVGTLGEQYF
>-|-|TRBV5-1|TRBJ1-2
TGCGCCAGCAGCTTGGAACCAACAGGGTGGCTTGGCTACACCTTC
CASSLEPTGWLGYTF
>-|-|TRBV7-2|TRBJ1-6
TGTGCCAGCAGCCCCAAGTACGGACAGTATAATTCACCCCTCCACTTT
CASSPKYGQYNSPLHF
>once|-|TRBV25-1|TRBJ1-2
TGTGCCAGCAGTTTGACAGGTCCATATGGCTACACCTTC
CASSLTGPYGYTF
>once|-|TRBV10-1|TRBJ2-7
TGCGCCAGCAGGCCCCAAGGGGCAGATTCCTCCTACGAGCAGTACTTC
CASRPQGADSSYEQYF
>-|-|TRBV7-9|TRBJ1-2
TGTGCCAGCATTTACTATGGCTACACCTTC
CASIYYGYTF
>-|-|TRBV9|TRBJ2-2
TGTGCCAGCAGCGTAGATTTGATGACAGTCGGGTCCGGGGAGCTGTTTTTT
CASSVDLMTVGSGELFF
>-|TRBD1|TRBV28|TRBJ2-2
TGTGCCAGCAGTTCCCCCGGGACAGCGAACACCGGGGAGCTGTTTTTT
CASSSPGTANTGELFF
>-|-|TRBV24-1|TRBJ2-7
TGTGCCACCAGTGATCCGAAGGGGGACGAGCAGTACTTC
CATSDPKGDEQYF
>-|TRBD1|TRBV28|TRBJ1-2
TGTGCCAGCAGTTCGGGACAGGGGAGGAACTATGGCTACACCTTC
CASSSGQGRNYGYTF